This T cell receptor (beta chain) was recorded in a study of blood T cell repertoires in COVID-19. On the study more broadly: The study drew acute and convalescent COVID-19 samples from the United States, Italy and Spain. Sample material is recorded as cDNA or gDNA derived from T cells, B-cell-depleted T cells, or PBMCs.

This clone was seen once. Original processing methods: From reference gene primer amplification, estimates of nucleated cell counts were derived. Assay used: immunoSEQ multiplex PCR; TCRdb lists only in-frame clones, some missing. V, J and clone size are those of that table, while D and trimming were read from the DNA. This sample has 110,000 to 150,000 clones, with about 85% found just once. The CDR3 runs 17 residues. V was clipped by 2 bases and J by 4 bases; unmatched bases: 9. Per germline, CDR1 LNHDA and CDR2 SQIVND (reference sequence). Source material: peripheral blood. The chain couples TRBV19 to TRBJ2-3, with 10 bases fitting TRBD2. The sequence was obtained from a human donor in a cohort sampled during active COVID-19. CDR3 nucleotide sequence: TGTGCCAGTAGTATATCCGGTAGCGGGAGGTTCGCAGATACGCAGTATTTT. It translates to CASSISGSGRFADTQYF.